This TCR beta chain was retrieved from a study of shared clonotypes between healthy human individuals. Overall study results and limits: Clonotypes shared by all four donors outscored non-shared clonotypes in generation probability. Rarefaction showed sorted-subset sequencing was incomplete despite large depth.

Using immunoSEQ multiplex PCR, the repertoire was profiled, and TCRdb retains in-frame clones only, with some absent. The table includes 2 million to 2.5 million clones, about nine tenths detected once. Points on this clone: Its antigen is unidentified. Distinct nucleotide sequences in the sample also encode this CDR3.

Trimming at V came to 0 bases and at J to 2 bases, leaving 1 base not matched to a gene. The length of the CDR3 is 14 residues. Germline V gives CDR1 SEHNR, CDR2 FQNEAQ (reference sequence). The TCR was taken from a man between 18 and 35 years old in good health. Some clones in this sample may be carry-over from other donors' samples. Sequenced input: naive CD4+ T cells from PBMCs. Subset described: CD45RA+ positively selected. This chain uses TRBV7-9 with TRBJ2-7; TRBD2 matches 7 bases. The CDR3 sequence: CASSLAGGAYEQYF. The CDR3 DNA follows: TGTGCCAGCAGCTTAGCGGGGGGGGCCTACGAGCAGTACTTC.